What follows are 16 T cell receptor beta chains derived from one specimen sequenced in a study of shared clonotypes between healthy human individuals. Method: immunoSEQ multiplex PCR; TCRdb's copy keeps in-frame clones and lacks some. The sample has millions of clones; approximately 94% are singletons. The sample comprised naive CD4+ T cells sorted from blood. This sample's subset: CD45RA+ positively selected. The receptors shown here come from a man aged 18 to 30 in good health.

The chain uses TRBV7-9 and TRBJ2-4; no clear D gene. The germline V gene has CDR1 SEHNR and CDR2 FQNEAQ (reference sequence). The CDR3 extends over 12 amino acids. Trimming removed 3 bases at V and 5 bases at J, with 5 bases between. The CDR3 DNA is TGTGCCAGCAGCTTCTCAGAAAACATTCAGTACTTC. This codes for CASSFSENIQYF.

V is TRBV11-2 and J is TRBJ2-6; D uncertain. This CDR3 comprises 13 residues. The germline V and J ends were trimmed by 7 bases and 0 bases, with 4 bases remaining between them. Germline assignment: CDR1 SGHAT and CDR2 FQNNGV. The chain's CDR3 is CASTHSGANVLTF. The DNA for the CDR3 is TGTGCCAGCACGCACTCTGGGGCCAACGTCCTGACTTTC. The full variable domain, completed using reference TRBV11-2 and TRBJ2-6, is EAGVAQSPRYKIIEKRQSVAFWCNPISGHATLYWYQQILGQGPKLLIQFQNNGVVDDSQLPKDRFSAERLKGVDSTLKIQPAKLEDSAVYLCASTHSGANVLTFGAGSRLTVL.

This clone was seen a single time. V gene TRBV19 combines with J gene TRBJ2-6, with 11 bases aligning to TRBD1. V was clipped by 3 bases and J by 2 bases; unmatched bases: 3. The CDR3 contains 17 residues. Germline V CDR1 and CDR2: LNHDA, SQIVND (reference sequence). The CDR3 spells CASSIGTGGAGANVLTF. The CDR3 nucleotides read TGTGCCAGTAGTATCGGGACAGGGGGTGCTGGGGCCAACGTCCTGACTTTC.

V gene TRBV6-6 combines with J gene TRBJ1-3; D may be TRBD1 (6 bases). This CDR3 comprises 15 residues. Germline values: CDR1 MNHNY, CDR2 SVGAGI (reference sequence). V was shortened by 2 bases and J by 4 bases, with 12 bases between the two germline ends. The CDR3 sequence: CASSYTGTPGNTIYF. Here the CDR3 DNA reads TGTGCCAGCAGTTACACAGGGACGCCCGGAAACACCATATATTTT.

The CDR3 spells CASSGLALNSYNEQFF. CDR3 sequence (DNA): TGTGCCAGCAGTGGTCTAGCCCTAAACTCCTACAATGAGCAGTTCTTC. The chain carries TRBV7-8 and TRBJ2-1; weak D call: TRBD2 (5 bases). Germline CDR1 reads SGHVS; CDR2 reads FQNEAQ. V dropped 6 bases and J dropped 0 bases, with 15 bases sitting between them. The CDR3 spans 16 residues.

The V gene is TRBV10-1, the J gene TRBJ2-3; TRBD2 might be the D (6 bases). The CDR3 is made up of 14 amino acids. The V end lost 6 bases, the J end lost 5 bases, and 15 bases lay between the germline ends. Germline V CDR1 and CDR2: WNHNN, SYGVQD (reference sequence). The CDR3 DNA reads as TGCGCCAGCAGCGGACTACCGGGGCTAGATACGCAGTATTTT. It encodes CASSGLPGLDTQYF.

A note on this clone: The same CDR3 can be traced to other DNA sequences in this sample. CDR3 region: CASSQVGGAKDTQYF. The CDR3 bases are TGTGCCAGCAGCCAAGTCGGGGGGGCCAAAGATACGCAGTATTTT. This sequence joins TRBV4-2 and TRBJ2-3, with 8 bases matching TRBD2. The trim removed 1 base at V and 5 bases at J, leaving 5 bases unmatched. Germline CDR1 and CDR2: LGHNA and YNFKEQ. The CDR3 contains 15 residues.

The chain uses TRBV30 and TRBJ2-6; D may match TRBD1 or TRBD2 (6 bases each). Between the trimmed V and J ends, which lost 2 bases and 0 bases, there was a span of 11 bases. CDR1 and CDR2 from the germline V gene are GTSNPN and SVGIG (reference sequence). The CDR3 spans 16 residues. CDR3 residues: CAWSTGRLSGANVLTF. CDR3 coding DNA: TGTGCCTGGAGTACAGGGAGGCTCTCTGGGGCCAACGTCCTGACTTTC. The full variable domain, with the rest looked up from reference TRBV30 and TRBJ2-6, is SQTIHQWPATLVQPVGSPLSLECTVEGTSNPNLYWYRQAAGRGLQLLFYSVGIGQISSEVPQNLSASRPQDRQFILSSKKLLLSDSGFYLCAWSTGRLSGANVLTFGAGSRLTVL.

The rearrangement uses TRBV2 and TRBJ1-3; weak D call: TRBD1 (5 bases). Germline V gene data show CDR1 as SNHLY and CDR2 as FYNNEI. The V end was cut by 3 bases, the J end by 4 bases, with 19 bases between. CDR3 size: 17 residues. CDR3 in DNA: TGTGCCAGCAGTGACCCTCGGGGCAGGAGCCACGGAAACACCATATATTTT. Translation: CASSDPRGRSHGNTIYF.

The genes are TRBV30 and TRBJ2-3; 7 bases are shared with TRBD2. V lost 3 bases to trimming and J lost 4 bases; unmatched junction nucleotides: 13. CDR3 size: 16 residues. Germline lookup yields CDR1 GTSNPN and CDR2 SVGIG (reference sequence). DNA for the CDR3: TGTGCCTGGAGAGGTGGGCGGACTAGGGTTGCAGATACGCAGTATTTT. Its translation: CAWRGGRTRVADTQYF.

The chain recombines TRBV4-1 with TRBJ2-2; no definite D call. CDR3 length equals 15 residues. The germline V and J ends were trimmed by 0 bases and 0 bases, with 5 bases remaining between them. CDR1 is MGHRA, CDR2 YSYEKL, per germline. The CDR3 loop is CASSQDTPNTGELFF. For the CDR3, the DNA is TGCGCCAGCAGCCAAGATACGCCGAACACCGGGGAGCTGTTTTTT.

The chain couples TRBV6-1 to TRBJ1-2; 10 bases line up with TRBD1. There are 14 residues in the CDR3. The V segment lost 5 bases and the J segment 1 base; nucleotides outside the gene matches: 1. The V gene's germline CDR1 is MNHNS and CDR2 SASEGT. This CDR3 is CASSRTGGNYGYTF. The CDR3 DNA follows: TGTGCCAGCAGTCGGACAGGGGGTAACTATGGCTACACCTTC.

The chain combines TRBV7-2 with TRBJ2-7; D not resolved. The CDR3 contains 15 residues. V lost 5 bases and J lost 5, with 19 bases in between. Germline CDR1 reads SGHTA; CDR2 reads FQGNSA. The CDR3 DNA follows: TGTGCCAGCAGCCCCGCATACGGCCAGACGAACGAGCAGTACTTC. This encodes CASSPAYGQTNEQYF.

This clone was seen just once. The chain employs TRBV5-1 and TRBJ1-1; D gene ambiguous. From germline, CDR1 is SGHRS and CDR2 YFSETQ. The ends were cut back, 3 bases at V and 7 bases at J, with 19 bases in the middle. This CDR3 contains 15 residues. The CDR3 DNA reads TGCGCCAGCAGCTGGCTGTCCGCGGGAACGAGTGAAGCTTTCTTT. Translating gives CASSWLSAGTSEAFF. Complete variable domain (other parts from reference TRBV5-1 and TRBJ1-1): KAGVTQTPRYLIKTRGQQVTLSCSPISGHRSVSWYQQTPGQGLQFLFEYFSETQRNKGNFPGRFSGRQFSNSRSEMNVSTLELGDSALYLCASSWLSAGTSEAFFGQGTRLTVV.

V is TRBV27 and J is TRBJ2-7, with D unresolved. Trimming stripped 9 bases from V and 3 bases from J, with 15 bases between. In germline, CDR1 is MNHEY, CDR2 SMNVEV (reference sequence). The CDR3 loop spans 13 amino acids. The CDR3: CASGKGNGYEQYF. The DNA of the CDR3 is TGTGCCAGTGGTAAGGGAAACGGCTACGAGCAGTACTTC.

The V gene is TRBV11-2, the J gene TRBJ2-3, with D possibly being TRBD2 (5 bases). The CDR3 is made up of 15 amino acids. The germline gives CDR1 SGHAT, CDR2 FQNNGV. Trimming pared 5 bases from V and 0 bases from J, leaving 12 bases between. CDR3 nucleotides: TGTGCCAGCAGCCGAGACCGGGGTAGCACAGATACGCAGTATTTT. It specifies CASSRDRGSTDTQYF.